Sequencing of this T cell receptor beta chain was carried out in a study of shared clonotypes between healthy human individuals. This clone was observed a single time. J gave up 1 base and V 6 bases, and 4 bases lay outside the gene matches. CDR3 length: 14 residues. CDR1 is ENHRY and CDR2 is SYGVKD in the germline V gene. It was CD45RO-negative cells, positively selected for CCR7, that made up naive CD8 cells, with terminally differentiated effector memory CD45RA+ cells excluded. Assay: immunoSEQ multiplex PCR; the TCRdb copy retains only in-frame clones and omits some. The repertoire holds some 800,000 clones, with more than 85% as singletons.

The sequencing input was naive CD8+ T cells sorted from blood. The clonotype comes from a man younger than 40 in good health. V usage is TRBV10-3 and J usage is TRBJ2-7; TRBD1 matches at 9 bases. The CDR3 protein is CAISAGTGSYEQYF. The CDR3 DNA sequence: TGTGCCATCAGCGCCGGGACAGGGTCCTACGAGCAGTACTTC.